These T cell receptor beta chains were read from a single sample in a study of blood T cell repertoires in COVID-19. Profiling relied on immunoSEQ multiplex PCR, and the TCRdb table lists in-frame clones only, not all of them. The data contain under 85,000 clones, roughly nine tenths of them singletons. The sample was peripheral blood. These TCRs come from a man at least 80 years old in a cohort sampled during active COVID-19. The CDR3 runs from the conserved cysteine through the conserved F or W. Each record gives: V gene, J gene, clone size, D gene, CDR3 protein, CDR3 DNA. The D gene is left open where the match is weak. Clone sizes are given selectively: once, few, many, or a class where the clone is expanded.

>TRBV12-5|TRBJ1-1|.|TRBD1
CASGPRQGPNTEAFF
TGTGCTAGTGGTCCGCGACAGGGACCGAACACTGAAGCTTTCTTT
>TRBV21-1|TRBJ1-3|.|.
CASRETDRGRYSGNTIYF
TGTGCCAGCAGGGAGACGGACAGGGGGCGATACTCTGGAAACACCATATATTTT
>TRBV21-1|TRBJ2-2|.|.
CASSKSGVGGTGELFF
TGTGCCAGCAGCAAAAGTGGAGTGGGAGGCACCGGGGAGCTGTTTTTT
>TRBV7-9|TRBJ1-6|.|TRBD1
CASSSDRGNSPLHF
TGTGCCAGCAGCTCGGACAGGGGTAATTCACCCCTCCACTTT
>TRBV24-1|TRBJ1-2|.|TRBD1
CATSNRGPEGYTF
TGTGCCACCAGTAACAGGGGTCCGGAGGGCTACACCTTC
>TRBV7-2|TRBJ1-2|.|.
CASSLVGAGSFYGYTF
TGTGCCAGCAGCTTAGTAGGTGCAGGGTCCTTCTATGGCTACACCTTC
>TRBV5-6|TRBJ1-2|.|TRBD1
CASSLAGTGFFRFGYTF
TGTGCCAGCAGCTTGGCCGGGACAGGGTTCTTTCGGTTTGGCTACACCTTC
>TRBV5-6|TRBJ2-7|.|.
CASRGQSSYEQYF
TGTGCCAGCAGAGGACAAAGCTCCTACGAGCAGTACTTC
>TRBV28|TRBJ1-2|.|.
CASSVLISYGYTF
TGTGCCAGCAGTGTCCTGATTAGCTATGGCTACACCTTC
>TRBV5-1|TRBJ1-2|.|TRBD1
CASSPRPGTGAGGYTF
TGCGCCAGCAGCCCCCGTCCCGGGACAGGGGCCGGTGGCTACACCTTC
>TRBV6-2/TRBV6-3|TRBJ1-2|.|.
CASSHPDPGSGYTF
TGTGCCAGCAGTCATCCCGACCCGGGTTCCGGCTACACCTTC
>TRBV28|TRBJ2-1|.|.
CASRSPRQEQFF
TGTGCCAGCCGAAGTCCCAGACAGGAGCAGTTCTTC
>TRBV5-6|TRBJ2-7|.|.
CASSSKGKGQYEQYF
TGTGCCAGCAGCTCAAAGGGAAAGGGGCAGTACGAGCAGTACTTC
>TRBV11-3|TRBJ1-1|.|TRBD1
CASSARTGENTEAFF
TGTGCCAGCAGCGCCCGGACAGGGGAAAACACTGAAGCTTTCTTT
>TRBV5-1|TRBJ1-2|.|.
CASSLEESYGYTF
TGCGCCAGCAGCTTGGAGGAGAGCTATGGCTACACCTTC
>TRBV29-1|TRBJ2-5|few|.
CSVAIILWETQYF
TGCAGCGTCGCTATAATCCTGTGGGAGACCCAGTACTTC
>TRBV11-3|TRBJ2-2|medium-sized|.
CASSHPGKWELFF
TGTGCCAGCAGCCACCCAGGGAAGTGGGAGCTGTTTTTT
>TRBV9|TRBJ1-2|.|.
CASSARQAYGYTF
TGTGCCAGCAGCGCACGACAAGCCTATGGCTACACCTTC
>TRBV18|TRBJ2-3|once|TRBD1
CASSPGQVNTDTQYF
TGTGCCAGCTCACCTGGACAGGTGAACACAGATACGCAGTATTTT
>TRBV7-3|TRBJ2-3|few|TRBD2
CASSSTAGVLTDTQYF
TGTGCCAGCAGCTCAACAGCGGGGGTGCTGACAGATACGCAGTATTTT
>TRBV3-1/TRBV3-2|TRBJ2-5|.|TRBD2
CASSLAGGGETQYF
TGTGCCAGCAGCTTAGCGGGGGGTGGGGAGACCCAGTACTTC
>TRBV11-2|TRBJ2-2|.|TRBD1
CASSRQGNSGELFF
TGTGCCAGCAGCCGACAGGGGAATTCCGGGGAGCTGTTTTTT
>TRBV24-1|TRBJ2-1|.|TRBD1
CATSDGTGLFF
TGTGCCACCAGTGACGGGACAGGGCTGTTCTTC
>TRBV15|TRBJ1-4|.|.
CATSRVAGVGEKLFF
TGTGCCACCAGCAGAGTGGCCGGGGTAGGAGAAAAACTGTTTTTT
>TRBV4-2|TRBJ2-3|.|.
CASSQAPSATDTQYF
TGTGCCAGCAGCCAAGCTCCTAGCGCCACAGATACGCAGTATTTT
>TRBV11-3|TRBJ2-4|.|.
CASSLGGAKNIQYF
TGTGCCAGCAGCTTGGGGGGAGCCAAAAACATTCAGTACTTC
>TRBV4-2|TRBJ2-5|.|.
CASSQGGGRLAEETQYF
TGTGCCAGCAGCCAAGGAGGGGGTCGTCTAGCGGAAGAGACCCAGTACTTC
>TRBV15|TRBJ1-6|.|.
CATSLAAGRSPLHF
TGTGCCACCAGCCTTGCGGCGGGGCGGTCACCCCTCCACTTT
>TRBV6-5|TRBJ2-3|.|.
CASRRTLSTDTQYF
TGTGCCAGCAGGAGGACACTTAGCACAGATACGCAGTATTTT
>TRBV27|TRBJ1-4|.|.
CASSLGGTNEKLFF
TGTGCCAGCAGTTTGGGGGGGACTAATGAAAAACTGTTTTTT
>TRBV25-1|TRBJ1-5|.|.
CASIRRRTNQPQHF
TGTGCCAGTATAAGGAGGCGGACCAATCAGCCCCAGCATTTT
>TRBV18|TRBJ2-7|.|TRBD1
CASSPGTSQGLGGSYEQYF
TGTGCCAGCTCACCAGGAACATCACAGGGGTTGGGCGGCTCCTACGAGCAGTACTTC
>TRBV5-4|TRBJ1-1|.|.
CASRKGDTEAFF
TGTGCCAGCAGGAAAGGAGACACTGAAGCTTTCTTT
>TRBV7-2|TRBJ1-1|.|.
CASSFQASTEAFF
TGTGCCAGCAGCTTCCAGGCGTCCACTGAAGCTTTCTTT
>TRBV19|TRBJ2-6|.|TRBD1
CASALGSGTGGFGANVLTF
TGTGCCAGTGCCTTGGGATCGGGGACAGGGGGTTTTGGGGCCAACGTCCTGACTTTC
>TRBV3-1/TRBV3-2|TRBJ2-3|.|TRBD1
CASSPGTASTDTQYF
TGTGCCAGCAGCCCCGGGACAGCTTCAACAGATACGCAGTATTTT
>TRBV28|TRBJ1-4|.|.
CASSLTPGGWDEKLFF
TGTGCCAGCAGTTTAACCCCGGGGGGGTGGGATGAAAAACTGTTTTTT
>TRBV11-2|TRBJ2-3|.|.
CASSLAQANTDTQYF
TGTGCCAGCAGCTTAGCACAGGCCAACACAGATACGCAGTATTTT
>TRBV19|TRBJ2-2|once|.
CASRVTGSANTGELFF
TGTGCCAGTAGGGTTACAGGATCCGCGAACACCGGGGAGCTGTTTTTT
>TRBV6-5|TRBJ1-4|once|.
CASSRQASNEKLFF
TGTGCCAGCAGTCGACAGGCGTCTAATGAAAAACTGTTTTTT
>TRBV5-1|TRBJ1-2|.|TRBD1
CASSLDRGGGYTF
TGCGCCAGCAGCTTGGACAGGGGGGGAGGCTACACCTTC
>TRBV5-4|TRBJ2-2|.|TRBD1
CASSPGQRNTGELFF
TGTGCCAGCAGCCCGGGACAGCGAAACACCGGGGAGCTGTTTTTT
>TRBV5-4|TRBJ1-6|.|TRBD1
CASSSSRRTGQNSSPLHF
TGTGCCAGCAGCTCTAGCCGACGGACAGGCCAAAATAGTTCACCCCTCCACTTT
>TRBV6-5|TRBJ1-2|.|TRBD1
CASRRQGALFGGYTF
TGTGCCAGCAGGCGACAGGGGGCGCTTTTTGGAGGCTACACCTTC
>TRBV19|TRBJ1-1|.|.
CASSLKLTGLSAEAFF
TGTGCCAGTAGTCTCAAACTGACAGGCCTGAGCGCTGAAGCTTTCTTT
>TRBV2|TRBJ1-1|.|TRBD1
CASRGQGNTEAFF
TGTGCCAGCAGGGGACAGGGTAACACTGAAGCTTTCTTT
>TRBV12-3/TRBV12-4|TRBJ1-1|.|TRBD1
CASRRDSREAFF
TGTGCCAGCAGAAGGGACAGTAGAGAAGCTTTCTTT
>TRBV2|TRBJ1-5|.|TRBD1
CASSVQGARQPQHF
TGTGCCAGCAGTGTTCAGGGGGCTCGGCAGCCCCAGCATTTT
>TRBV2|TRBJ2-4|.|TRBD2
CASSLRTSGGDIQYF
TGTGCCAGCAGTCTCCGGACTAGCGGGGGCGACATTCAGTACTTC
>TRBV9|TRBJ2-1|.|.
CASSPTGSALNEQFF
TGTGCCAGCAGCCCTACGGGATCCGCGCTCAATGAGCAGTTCTTC
>TRBV4-2|TRBJ2-5|.|TRBD2
CASSQRLAGGWTQYF
TGTGCCAGCAGCCAGCGACTAGCGGGGGGTTGGACCCAGTACTTC
>TRBV5-6|TRBJ1-4|.|TRBD1
CASSLEGAQVGKLFF
TGTGCCAGCAGCTTGGAGGGGGCGCAGGTTGGGAAACTGTTTTTT
>TRBV18|TRBJ1-1|.|TRBD1
CASSLGQGRVTEAFF
TGTGCCAGCTCACTGGGACAGGGCCGGGTCACTGAAGCTTTCTTT
>TRBV7-9|TRBJ2-7|.|.
CASSSTDSKATEQYF
TGTGCCAGCAGCTCTACCGACAGTAAAGCAACCGAGCAGTACTTC
>TRBV7-8|TRBJ2-7|.|.
CASSLAGTQAHEQYF
TGTGCCAGCAGCTTAGCCGGGACACAGGCCCACGAGCAGTACTTC